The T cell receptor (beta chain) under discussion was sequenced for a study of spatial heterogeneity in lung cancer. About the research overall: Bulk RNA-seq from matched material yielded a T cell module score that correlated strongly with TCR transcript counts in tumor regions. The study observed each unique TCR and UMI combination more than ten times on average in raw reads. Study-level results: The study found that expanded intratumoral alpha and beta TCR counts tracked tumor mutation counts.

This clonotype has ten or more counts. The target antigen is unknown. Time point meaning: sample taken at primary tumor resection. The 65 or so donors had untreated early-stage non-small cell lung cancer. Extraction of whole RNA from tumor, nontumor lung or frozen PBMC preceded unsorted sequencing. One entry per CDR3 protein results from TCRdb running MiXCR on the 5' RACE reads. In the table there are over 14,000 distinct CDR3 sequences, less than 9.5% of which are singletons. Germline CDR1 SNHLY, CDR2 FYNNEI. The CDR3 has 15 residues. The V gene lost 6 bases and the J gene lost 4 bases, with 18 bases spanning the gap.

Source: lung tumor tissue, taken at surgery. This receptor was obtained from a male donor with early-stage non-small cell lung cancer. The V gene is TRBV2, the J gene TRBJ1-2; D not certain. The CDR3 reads CASRHDLDTPYGYTF. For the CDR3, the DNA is TGTGCCAGCAGACATGATTTAGACACTCCCTATGGCTACACCTTC.